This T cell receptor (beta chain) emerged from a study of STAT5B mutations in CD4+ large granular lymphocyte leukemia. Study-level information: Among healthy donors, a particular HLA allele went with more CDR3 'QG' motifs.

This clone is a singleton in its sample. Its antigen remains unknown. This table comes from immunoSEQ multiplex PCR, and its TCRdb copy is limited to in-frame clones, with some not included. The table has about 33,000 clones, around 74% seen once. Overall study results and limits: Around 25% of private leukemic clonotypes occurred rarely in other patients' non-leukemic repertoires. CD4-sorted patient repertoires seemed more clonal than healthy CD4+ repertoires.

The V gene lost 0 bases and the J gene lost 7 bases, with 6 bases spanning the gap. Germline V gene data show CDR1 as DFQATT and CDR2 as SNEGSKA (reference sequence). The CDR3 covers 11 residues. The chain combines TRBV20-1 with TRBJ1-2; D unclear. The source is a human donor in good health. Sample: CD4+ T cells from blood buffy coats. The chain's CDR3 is CSARDLRGYTF. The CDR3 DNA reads TGCAGTGCTAGAGATCTTCGTGGCTACACCTTC.